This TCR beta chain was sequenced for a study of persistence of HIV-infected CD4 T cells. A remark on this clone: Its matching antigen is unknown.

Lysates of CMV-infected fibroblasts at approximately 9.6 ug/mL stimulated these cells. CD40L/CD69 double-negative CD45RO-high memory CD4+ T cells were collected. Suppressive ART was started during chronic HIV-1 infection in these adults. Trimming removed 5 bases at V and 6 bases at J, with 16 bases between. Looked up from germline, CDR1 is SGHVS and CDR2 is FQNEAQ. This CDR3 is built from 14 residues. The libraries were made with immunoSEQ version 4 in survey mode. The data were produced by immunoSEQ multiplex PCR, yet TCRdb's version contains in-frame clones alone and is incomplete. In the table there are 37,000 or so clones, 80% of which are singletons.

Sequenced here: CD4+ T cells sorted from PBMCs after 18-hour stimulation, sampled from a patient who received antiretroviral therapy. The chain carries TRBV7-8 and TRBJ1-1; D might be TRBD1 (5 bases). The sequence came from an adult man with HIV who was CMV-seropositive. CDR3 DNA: TGTGCCAGCAGCCCTTGGACGGGGCCACCTGAAGCTTTCTTT. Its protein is CASSPWTGPPEAFF.